What follows are 10 T cell receptor beta chains derived from one specimen sequenced in a study of CXCR3-negative and CXCR3-positive naive CD8 T cells. All TRB cDNA libraries came from 5' RACE performed with UMI labels. TCRdb reworked the 5' RACE reads into one entry per CDR3 protein, no DNA. The table for this sample gives some 48,000 distinct CDR3 sequences. The specimen was naive CXCR3- CD8+ T cells from blood. Subset specified: CD45RO-CCR7+CD27+CD95- naive CD8+ T cells lacking CXCR3 (TNR3-). Receptors were obtained from a human donor in good health. Some clones in this sample may be carry-over from other donors' samples.

The V and J genes are TRBV4-1 and TRBJ1-4; TCRdb indicates TRBD1, and absent DNA this call remains unverified. The CDR3 runs to 16 residues. CDR1 and CDR2 from the germline V gene are MGHRA and YSYEKL. CDR3 loop: CASSLGGDGFNEKLFF.

The gene calls are TRBV4-2 and TRBJ1-2. The CDR3 sequence is 13 residues long. Germline CDR1 and CDR2: LGHNA and YNFKEQ. The CDR3 reads CASSQERFYGYTF.

The chain has TRBV6-5 and TRBJ2-2; TCRdb names TRBD1, which stays unverified in the absence of DNA. The CDR3 extends over 13 amino acids. Germline-derived CDR1 and CDR2 are MNHEY and SVGAGI. The CDR3 loop is CASTPPLTGELFF.

This chain connects TRBV7-6 to TRBJ1-4; TCRdb's D call, TRBD1, is unchecked because there is no DNA. Germline CDR1 reads SGHVS; CDR2 reads FNYEAQ. The CDR3 is made up of 20 amino acids. The chain's CDR3 is CASSLEPPRRGYATNEKLFF.

The chain employs TRBV7-6 and TRBJ2-3. Germline-derived CDR1 and CDR2 are SGHVS and FNYEAQ. The CDR3 extends over 15 amino acids. The chain's CDR3 is CASSLLLASTDTQYF.

The CDR3 region is CSVVHLGAEQFF. This chain links TRBV29-1 with TRBJ2-1; TCRdb lists TRBD1, though no DNA is available to test this call. Germline V gives CDR1 SQVTM, CDR2 ANQGSEA. The CDR3 sequence is 12 residues long.

V usage is TRBV7-9 and J usage is TRBJ2-7; with no DNA, the TCRdb D assignment of TRBD1 cannot be verified. The CDR3 is 14 amino acids. Per the germline V gene, CDR1 is SEHNR and CDR2 is FQNEAQ (reference sequence). The CDR3 protein is CASSPAGQPYEQYF.

This chain uses TRBV6-2 or TRBV6-3 with TRBJ2-1; TCRdb gives TRBD2 as the D gene, but with no DNA this cannot be confirmed. The germline CDR1 and CDR2 sequences are MNHEY and SVGEGT. The CDR3 consists of 14 residues. CDR3 protein: CASSWSGVDNEQFF.

The chain joins TRBV5-1 to TRBJ2-3; the D call from TCRdb, TRBD1, cannot be confirmed without DNA. The CDR3 sequence is 14 residues long. CDR1 is SGHRS, CDR2 YFSETQ, per germline. The CDR3 sequence: CASSSSGGADTQYF.

CDR3: CASRNKEHVHEQYF. V usage is TRBV7-9 and J usage is TRBJ2-7. The germline gives CDR1 SEHNR, CDR2 FQNEAQ (reference sequence). The CDR3 extends over 14 amino acids.